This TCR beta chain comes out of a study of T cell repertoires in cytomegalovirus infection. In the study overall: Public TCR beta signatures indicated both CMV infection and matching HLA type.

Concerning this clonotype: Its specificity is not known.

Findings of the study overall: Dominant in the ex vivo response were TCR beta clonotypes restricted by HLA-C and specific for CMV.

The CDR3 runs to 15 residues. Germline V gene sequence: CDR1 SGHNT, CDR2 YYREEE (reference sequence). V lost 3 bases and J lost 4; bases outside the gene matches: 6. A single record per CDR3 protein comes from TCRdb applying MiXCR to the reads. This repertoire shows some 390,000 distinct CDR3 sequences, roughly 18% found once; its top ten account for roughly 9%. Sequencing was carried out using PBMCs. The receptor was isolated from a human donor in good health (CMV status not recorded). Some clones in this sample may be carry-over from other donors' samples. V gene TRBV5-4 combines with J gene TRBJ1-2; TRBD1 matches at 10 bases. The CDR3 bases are TGTGCCAGCAGCTACCGGGACAGGGGAAGCTATGGCTACACCTTC. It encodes CASSYRDRGSYGYTF.